This T cell receptor beta chain was documented in a study of T cell responses to AZD1222 COVID-19 vaccine. Sequencing was performed with immunoSEQ multiplex PCR; in TCRdb, only in-frame clones are kept and a portion is missing. The sample consists of 180,000 or so clones, about 90% of them appearing once. The CDR3 contains 15 residues. Germline V gene sequence: CDR1 SGHNT, CDR2 YENEEA. Unmatched junction bases numbered 6, after V lost 1 base and J lost 4 bases. Notes on the study in general: White British people made up most donors, females outnumbered males, and clonal diversity was possibly underestimated. Seropositive status at baseline applied to only a handful of AZD1222 recipients.

Turning to this clone: Its cognate antigen is unknown.

The sample was peripheral blood, taken 28 days after the second AZD1222 dose. The receptor was isolated from an adult who received the AZD1222 COVID-19 vaccine. The chain has TRBV11-3 and TRBJ2-5; 7 bases agree with TRBD2. CDR3 coding DNA: TGTGCCAGCAGCTTAGGGGACTGGGAGGGAGAGACCCAGTACTTC. This sequence encodes CASSLGDWEGETQYF.